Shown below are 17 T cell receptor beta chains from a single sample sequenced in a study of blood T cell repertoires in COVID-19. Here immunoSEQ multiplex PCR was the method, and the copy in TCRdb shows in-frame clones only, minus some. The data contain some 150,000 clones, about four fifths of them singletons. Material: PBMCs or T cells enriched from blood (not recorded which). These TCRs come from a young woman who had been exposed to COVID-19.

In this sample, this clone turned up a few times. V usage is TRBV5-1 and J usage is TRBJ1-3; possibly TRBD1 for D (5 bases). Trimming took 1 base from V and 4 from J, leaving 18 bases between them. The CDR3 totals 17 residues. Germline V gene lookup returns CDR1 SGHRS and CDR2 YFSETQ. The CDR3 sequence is CASSLTPRSRGGNTIYF. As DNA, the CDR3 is TGCGCCAGCAGCTTGACGCCCCGGAGTAGGGGCGGAAACACCATATATTTT.

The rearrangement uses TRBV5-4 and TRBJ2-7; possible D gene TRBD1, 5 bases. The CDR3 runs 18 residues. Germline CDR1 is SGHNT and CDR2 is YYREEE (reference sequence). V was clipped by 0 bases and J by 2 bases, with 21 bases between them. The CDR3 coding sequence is TGTGCCAGCAGCTTGGCCGGGTGGAGTGACATCAGGGCCTACGAGCAGTACTTC. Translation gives CASSLAGWSDIRAYEQYF. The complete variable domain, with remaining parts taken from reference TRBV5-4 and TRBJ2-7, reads ETGVTQSPTHLIKTRGQQVTLRCSSQSGHNTVSWYQQALGQGPQFIFQYYREEENGRGNFPPRFSGLQFPNYSSELNVNALELDDSALYLCASSLAGWSDIRAYEQYFGPGTRLTVT.

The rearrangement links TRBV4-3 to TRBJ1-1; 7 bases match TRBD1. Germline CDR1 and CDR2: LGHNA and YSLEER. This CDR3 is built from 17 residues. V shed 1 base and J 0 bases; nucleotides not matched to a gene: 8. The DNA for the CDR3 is TGCGCCAGCAGCCAAGCCCTTGGGACAGCCATGAACACTGAAGCTTTCTTT. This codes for CASSQALGTAMNTEAFF.

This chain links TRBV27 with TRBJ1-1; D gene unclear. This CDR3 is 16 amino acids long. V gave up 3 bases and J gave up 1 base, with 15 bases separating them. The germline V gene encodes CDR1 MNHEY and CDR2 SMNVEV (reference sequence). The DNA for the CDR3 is TGTGCCAGCAGTTTTACCGCCGCGAGTAAGAACACTGAAGCTTTCTTT. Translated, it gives CASSFTAASKNTEAFF.

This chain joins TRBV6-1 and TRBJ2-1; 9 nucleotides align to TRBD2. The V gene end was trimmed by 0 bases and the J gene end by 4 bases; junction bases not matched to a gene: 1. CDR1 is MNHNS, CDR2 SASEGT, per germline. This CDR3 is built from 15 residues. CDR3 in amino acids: CASSEASGSYNEQFF. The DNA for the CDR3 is TGTGCCAGCAGTGAAGCTAGCGGGAGTTACAATGAGCAGTTCTTC.

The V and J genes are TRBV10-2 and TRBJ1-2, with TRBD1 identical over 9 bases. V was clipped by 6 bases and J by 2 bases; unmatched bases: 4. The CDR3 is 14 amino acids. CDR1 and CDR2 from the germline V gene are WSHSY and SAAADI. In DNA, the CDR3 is TGCGCCAGCAGATTGACAGGGGGGAACTATGGCTACACCTTC. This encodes CASRLTGGNYGYTF.

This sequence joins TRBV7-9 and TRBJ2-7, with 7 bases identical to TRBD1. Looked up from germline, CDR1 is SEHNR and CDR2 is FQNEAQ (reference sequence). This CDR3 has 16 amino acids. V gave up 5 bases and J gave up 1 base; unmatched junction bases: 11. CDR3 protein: CASSNPGQAISYEQYF. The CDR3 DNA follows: TGTGCCAGCAGCAACCCCGGACAGGCAATTTCCTACGAGCAGTACTTC.

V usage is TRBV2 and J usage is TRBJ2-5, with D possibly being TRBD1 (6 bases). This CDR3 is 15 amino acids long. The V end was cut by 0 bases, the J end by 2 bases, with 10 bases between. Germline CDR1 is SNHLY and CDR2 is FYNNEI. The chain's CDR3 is CASSEAGADQETQYF. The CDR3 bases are TGTGCCAGCAGTGAAGCGGGGGCAGATCAAGAGACCCAGTACTTC.

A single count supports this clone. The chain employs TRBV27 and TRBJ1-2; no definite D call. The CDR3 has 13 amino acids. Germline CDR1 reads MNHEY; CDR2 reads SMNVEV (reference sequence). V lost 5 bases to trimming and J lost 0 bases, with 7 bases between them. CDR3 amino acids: CASSGAPNYGYTF. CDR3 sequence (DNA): TGTGCCAGCAGTGGAGCCCCTAACTATGGCTACACCTTC.

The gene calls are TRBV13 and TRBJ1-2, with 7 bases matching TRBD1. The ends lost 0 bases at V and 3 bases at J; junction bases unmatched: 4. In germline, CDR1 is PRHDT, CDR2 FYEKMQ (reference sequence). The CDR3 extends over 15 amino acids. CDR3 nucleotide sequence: TGTGCCAGCAGCTTAGGGACAGGGTGGGACTATGGCTACACCTTC. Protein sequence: CASSLGTGWDYGYTF.

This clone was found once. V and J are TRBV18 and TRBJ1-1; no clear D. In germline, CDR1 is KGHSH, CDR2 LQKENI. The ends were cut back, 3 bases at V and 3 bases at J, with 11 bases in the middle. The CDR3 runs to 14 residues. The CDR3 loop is CASSPLRRDTEAFF. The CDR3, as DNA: TGTGCCAGCTCACCTCTCAGGCGGGACACTGAAGCTTTCTTT.

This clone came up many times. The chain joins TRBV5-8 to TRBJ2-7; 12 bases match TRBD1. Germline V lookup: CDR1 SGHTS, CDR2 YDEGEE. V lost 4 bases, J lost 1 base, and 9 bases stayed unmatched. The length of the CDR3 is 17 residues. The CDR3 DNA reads TGTGCCAGCAGCCCCGGGACAGGGGGCTCTGTATCCTACGAGCAGTACTTC. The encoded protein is CASSPGTGGSVSYEQYF.

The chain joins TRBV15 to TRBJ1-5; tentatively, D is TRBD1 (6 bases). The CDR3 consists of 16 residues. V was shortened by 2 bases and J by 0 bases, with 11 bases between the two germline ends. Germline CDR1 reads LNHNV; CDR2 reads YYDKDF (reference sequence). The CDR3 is CATSRRRTDSNQPQHF. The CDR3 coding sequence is TGTGCCACCAGCAGACGCAGGACAGATAGCAATCAGCCCCAGCATTTT.

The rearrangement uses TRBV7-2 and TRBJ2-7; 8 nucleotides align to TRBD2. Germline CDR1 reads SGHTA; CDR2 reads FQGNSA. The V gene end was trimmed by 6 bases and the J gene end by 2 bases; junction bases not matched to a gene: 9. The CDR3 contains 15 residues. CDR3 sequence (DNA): TGTGCCAGCAGGGGAAGATCGGGAGGGACCTACGAGCAGTACTTC. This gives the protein CASRGRSGGTYEQYF.

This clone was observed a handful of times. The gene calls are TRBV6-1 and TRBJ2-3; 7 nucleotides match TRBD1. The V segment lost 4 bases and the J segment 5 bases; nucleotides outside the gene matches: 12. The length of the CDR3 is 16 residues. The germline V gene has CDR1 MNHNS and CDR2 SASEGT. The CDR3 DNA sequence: TGTGCCAGCAGTGTTGTAGTAGGGGGCTATAAAGATACGCAGTATTTT. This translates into CASSVVVGGYKDTQYF.

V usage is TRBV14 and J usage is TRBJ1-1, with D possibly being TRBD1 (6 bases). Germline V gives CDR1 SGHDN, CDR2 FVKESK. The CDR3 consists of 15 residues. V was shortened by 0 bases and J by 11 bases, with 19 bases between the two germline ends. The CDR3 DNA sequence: TGTGCCAGCAGCCAAGAGGGGTCCAGGGGAGTGGAGGCTTTCTTT. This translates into CASSQEGSRGVEAFF.

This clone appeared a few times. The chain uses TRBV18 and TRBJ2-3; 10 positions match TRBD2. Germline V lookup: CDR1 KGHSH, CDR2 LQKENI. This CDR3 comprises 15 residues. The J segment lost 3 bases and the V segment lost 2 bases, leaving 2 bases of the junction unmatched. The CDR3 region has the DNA TGTGCCAGCTCACCAGGGACTAGCGCGACAGATACGCAGTATTTT. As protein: CASSPGTSATDTQYF.